Listed below are T cell receptor beta chains from one sample, sequenced in a study of blood T cell repertoires in COVID-19. Assay: immunoSEQ multiplex PCR; the TCRdb copy retains only in-frame clones and omits some. In the table there are about 150,000 clones, over 70% of which are singletons. Sequenced input: peripheral blood. Every receptor here comes from a man aged 55 to 70 with acute or convalescent COVID-19. The CDR3 runs from the conserved cysteine through the conserved F or W. D genes are given only for firm matches. The size of a clone is reported for some rows only, either as once, few or many, or as a class for expanded clones.

clone_size,d_call,v_call,j_call,cdr3_aa,cdr3_nt
once,NA,TRBV5-1,TRBJ2-2,CASSFSGPGTGELFF,TGCGCCAGCAGCTTCAGTGGCCCGGGGACCGGGGAGCTGTTTTTT
NA,NA,TRBV7-2,TRBJ2-3,CASSLNPGSSTDTQYF,TGTGCCAGCAGCTTAAACCCGGGGAGTAGCACAGATACGCAGTATTTT
NA,TRBD1,TRBV5-8,TRBJ2-5,CASSADRPGTGRETQYF,TGTGCCAGCAGCGCTGACCGGCCCGGGACAGGGAGAGAGACCCAGTACTTC
NA,NA,TRBV7-6,TRBJ1-6,CASSLGSQFTDSPLHF,TGTGCCAGCAGCTTAGGATCGCAGTTCACCGATTCACCCCTCCACTTT
once,TRBD2,TRBV10-2,TRBJ2-5,CASRAGGPTAATQYF,TGCGCCAGCAGGGCGGGGGGGCCAACGGCGGCGACCCAGTACTTC
NA,NA,TRBV3-1/TRBV3-2,TRBJ1-1,CASSQAGENTEAFF,TGTGCCAGCAGCCAAGCAGGGGAGAACACTGAAGCTTTCTTT
NA,TRBD1,TRBV5-6,TRBJ2-7,CASSLGQGPYEQYF,TGTGCCAGCAGCTTGGGACAGGGCCCCTACGAGCAGTACTTC
NA,TRBD2,TRBV14,TRBJ2-7,CASSQGLAGPYEQYF,TGTGCCAGCAGCCAAGGGCTAGCGGGACCCTACGAGCAGTACTTC
NA,TRBD2,TRBV27,TRBJ2-3,CASRSLQRGADTQYF,TGTGCCAGCAGGTCTCTCCAGCGGGGGGCAGATACGCAGTATTTT
NA,TRBD2,TRBV6-5,TRBJ2-7,CASSLAGEAYEQYF,TGTGCCAGCAGTCTAGCGGGAGAGGCGTACGAGCAGTACTTC
few,TRBD1,TRBV3-1/TRBV3-2,TRBJ1-2,CASSYYGQGANGYTF,TGTGCCAGCAGCTATTACGGACAGGGGGCTAATGGCTACACCTTC
NA,TRBD2,TRBV27,TRBJ2-1,CASRLAASYNEQFF,TGTGCCAGCAGGCTAGCGGCCTCCTACAATGAGCAGTTCTTC
NA,TRBD1,TRBV6-6,TRBJ2-2,CASSPDRGSGELFF,TGTGCCAGCAGCCCCGACAGGGGGTCCGGGGAGCTGTTTTTT
NA,TRBD2,TRBV7-2,TRBJ2-7,CASSRTSGGSYEQYF,TGTGCCAGCAGCCGGACTAGCGGGGGCTCCTACGAGCAGTACTTC
NA,TRBD2,TRBV27,TRBJ2-1,CASRSKGLAGEYEFF,TGTGCCAGCAGAAGTAAGGGACTAGCGGGAGAGTACGAGTTCTTC
few,TRBD1,TRBV28,TRBJ1-5,CATLPGTGVGQPQHF,TGTGCCACCCTCCCCGGGACAGGCGTAGGGCAGCCCCAGCATTTT